The table lists the clone carrying this T cell receptor beta chain with a few counts. The antigen is unknown. According to the study, TCR beta libraries were built with iRepertoire HTBI primers and CDR3-region Arm-PCR. TCRdb itself ran the multiplex PCR reads through MiXCR, one entry per CDR3 protein. The table lists 360,000 or so distinct CDR3 sequences, 12% of them singletons. Specified time point: newly diagnosed GD, antithyroid drugs for less than 3 months. PBMCs provided the RNA from which the TCR library was made. The data stem from a study of regulatory T cells in long-lasting Graves disease. Study results and caveats: Preferential use of TRBV28, TRBJ1-2 and TRBJ2-5 was seen in persistent disease. Researchers examined only peripheral blood and not thyroid tissue.

Trimming cost V 7 bases and J 4 bases, with 5 bases left between them. The length of the CDR3 is 12 residues. Per the germline V gene, CDR1 is MNHNS and CDR2 is SASEGT. These data were likewise used in another study, on T cells in Graves' hyperthyroidism and ophthalmopathy.

The sequenced sample was peripheral blood mononuclear cells (PBMCs), obtained at new diagnosis, from a patient treated with antithyroid drugs. The source of this sequence is a woman younger than 30 with Graves disease. The genes are TRBV6-1 and TRBJ2-6; D not certain. CDR3 nucleotides: TGTGCCAGCATGGAAGGGGCCAACGTCCTGACTTTC. It yields the protein CASMEGANVLTF.